The 22 T cell receptor beta chains in this list originate from one sample, sequenced in a study. This table comes from immunoSEQ multiplex PCR, and its TCRdb copy is limited to in-frame clones, with some not included. The sample has approximately 70,000 clones, 80% to 95% seen once. The sequenced material came from PBMCs. The receptors were gathered from a man aged 35 to 55 with rheumatoid arthritis.

The chain couples TRBV14 to TRBJ2-7, with D maybe TRBD1 (5 bases). Looked up from germline, CDR1 is SGHDN and CDR2 is FVKESK. The CDR3 length is 12 residues. Trimming removed 4 bases from V and 4 bases from J, with 8 bases in between. CDR3 bases: TGTGCCAGCAGCCTCACAGGTTACGAGCAGTACTTC. Translation gives CASSLTGYEQYF.

The CDR3 sequence: CASSLGGAGTNEKLFF. CDR3 bases: TGTGCCAGCAGCTTAGGGGGGGCCGGTACTAATGAAAAACTGTTTTTT. The gene calls are TRBV11-2 and TRBJ1-4; tentative D call: TRBD1 (6 bases). The CDR3 has 16 amino acids. Trimming shortened V by 1 base and J by 2 bases, and 11 bases separated the two germline ends. Germline V gene sequence: CDR1 SGHAT, CDR2 FQNNGV. The full variable domain, completed using reference TRBV11-2 and TRBJ1-4, is EAGVAQSPRYKIIEKRQSVAFWCNPISGHATLYWYQQILGQGPKLLIQFQNNGVVDDSQLPKDRFSAERLKGVDSTLKIQPAKLEDSAVYLCASSLGGAGTNEKLFFGSGTQLSVL.

The genes are TRBV6-5 and TRBJ1-5; 7 nucleotides line up with TRBD1. The V and J ends lost 6 bases and 3 bases, in that order; junction bases with no gene match: 5. The CDR3 extends over 14 amino acids. CDR1 is MNHEY and CDR2 is SVGAGI in the germline V gene. CDR3 DNA: TGTGCCAGCAGCTTGGGACAGATCAATCAGCCCCAGCATTTT. Protein sequence: CASSLGQINQPQHF.

This chain links TRBV19 with TRBJ1-1; 10 bases fit TRBD1. Germline loops: CDR1 LNHDA, CDR2 SQIVND (reference sequence). J lost 3 bases, V lost 1 base, and 11 bases had no gene match. The CDR3 has 18 residues. The CDR3 here is CASSIGFLTGGAYTEAFF. CDR3 nucleotide sequence: TGTGCCAGTAGTATAGGATTTTTGACAGGGGGCGCCTACACTGAAGCTTTCTTT.

The rearrangement links TRBV19 to TRBJ2-7; 12 bases line up with TRBD2. After removal of 6 bases from V and 3 bases from J, the junction contained 0 bases not matched to a gene. This CDR3 has 13 amino acids. Germline CDR1 reads LNHDA; CDR2 reads SQIVND (reference sequence). CDR3: CASRLAGGYEQYF. The DNA for the CDR3 is TGTGCCAGTAGACTAGCGGGAGGCTACGAGCAGTACTTC.

This chain joins TRBV25-1 and TRBJ1-2; 8 bases are shared with TRBD1. Trimming removed 0 bases from V and 6 bases from J; junction bases left unmatched: 3. Germline V gene data show CDR1 as MGHDK and CDR2 as SYGVNS. There are 14 residues in the CDR3. The CDR3 sequence is CASSEYPGGNGYTF. CDR3 sequence (DNA): TGTGCCAGCAGTGAATATCCAGGGGGCAATGGCTACACCTTC.

The genes are TRBV4-3 and TRBJ2-1; D perhaps matches TRBD2 (5 bases). CDR3 length equals 17 residues. Germline V CDR1 and CDR2: LGHNA, YSLEER. V dropped 0 bases and J dropped 3 bases, with 15 bases sitting between them. CDR3 in DNA: TGCGCCAGCAGCCAAGAAGGGCCGGGAAGCCTCTACAATGAGCAGTTCTTC. This sequence encodes CASSQEGPGSLYNEQFF.

V usage is TRBV15 and J usage is TRBJ1-2, with D hard to call. The CDR3 runs to 17 residues. In germline, CDR1 is LNHNV, CDR2 YYDKDF (reference sequence). V gave up 0 bases and J gave up 3 bases, with 17 bases separating them. The CDR3 coding sequence is TGTGCCACCAGCAGAGATCCTGCAGACGACGGGGACTATGGCTACACCTTC. Amino acids: CATSRDPADDGDYGYTF. Filled out from reference TRBV15 and TRBJ1-2, the complete variable domain reads DAMVIQNPRYQVTQFGKPVTLSCSQTLNHNVMYWYQQKSSQAPKLLFHYYDKDFNNEADTPDNFQSRRPNTSFCFLDIRSPGLGDTAMYLCATSRDPADDGDYGYTFGSGTRLTVV.

This chain uses TRBV11-2 with TRBJ1-1, with 10 bases fitting TRBD1. Germline CDR1 reads SGHAT; CDR2 reads FQNNGV. This CDR3 is built from 15 residues. After removal of 6 bases from V and 5 bases from J, the junction contained 9 bases not matched to a gene. The DNA of the CDR3 is TGTGCCAGCAGGGAGCGGGGACAGGGGAAGACTGAAGCTTTCTTT. It encodes CASRERGQGKTEAFF.

The chain is built from TRBV5-1 and TRBJ2-7; D possibly corresponds to TRBD2 (6 bases). Trimming took off 2 bases at V and 2 bases at J, with 11 bases between the two ends. Germline V lookup: CDR1 SGHRS, CDR2 YFSETQ. The CDR3 sequence is 14 residues long. This CDR3 is CASSFGTETYEQYF. The CDR3 DNA sequence: TGCGCCAGCAGCTTTGGGACTGAAACCTACGAGCAGTACTTC. The complete variable domain, with remaining parts taken from reference TRBV5-1 and TRBJ2-7, reads KAGVTQTPRYLIKTRGQQVTLSCSPISGHRSVSWYQQTPGQGLQFLFEYFSETQRNKGNFPGRFSGRQFSNSRSEMNVSTLELGDSALYLCASSFGTETYEQYFGPGTRLTVT.

This chain uses TRBV20-1 with TRBJ1-2, with D unclear. V gave up 6 bases and J gave up 7 bases, with 12 bases separating them. CDR1 and CDR2 (germline): DFQATT, SNEGSKA (reference sequence). The CDR3 totals 11 residues. CDR3: CSAAEGPGYTF. The DNA of the CDR3 is TGCAGTGCCGCGGAGGGCCCTGGCTACACCTTC.

The V gene is TRBV12-3 or TRBV12-4, the J gene TRBJ2-1, with 10 bases aligning to TRBD1. CDR3 length: 13 amino acids. After removal of 5 bases from V and 7 bases from J, the junction contained 2 bases not matched to a gene. CDR3 coding DNA: TGTGCCAGCAGTGGGGGACAGGGGAATGAGCAGTTCTTC. This sequence encodes CASSGGQGNEQFF.

This chain joins TRBV10-3 and TRBJ2-1, with D hard to call. The germline V gene encodes CDR1 ENHRY and CDR2 SYGVKD. This CDR3 contains 12 residues. Trimming left V 8 bases short and J 6 bases short, with 11 bases between. The CDR3 is CAISDSSNEQFF. The CDR3 nucleotides read TGTGCCATCTCGGATAGCAGCAATGAGCAGTTCTTC.

This rearrangement joins TRBV18 to TRBJ1-2; D ambiguous. V lost 0 bases, J lost 2 bases, and 10 bases lay in between. This CDR3 is built from 15 residues. Germline CDR1 is KGHSH and CDR2 is LQKENI. CDR3 coding DNA: TGTGCCAGCTCACCACCCCCGGTTTACAACTATGGCTACACCTTC. Encoded protein: CASSPPPVYNYGYTF.

J is TRBJ2-7 and V is TRBV5-8, with D perhaps matching TRBD2 (6 bases). The CDR3 runs to 14 residues. The V end lost 2 bases, the J end lost 4 bases, and 13 bases lay between the germline ends. Germline loops: CDR1 SGHTS, CDR2 YDEGEE. CDR3 nucleotides: TGTGCCAGCAGCTTAGGCGGGAAAGTTTACGAGCAGTACTTC. It yields the protein CASSLGGKVYEQYF.

The chain has TRBV19 and TRBJ1-1; D remains ambiguous. CDR3 length equals 13 residues. V was trimmed by 7 bases and J by 3 bases, leaving 12 bases between them. CDR1 LNHDA and CDR2 SQIVND come from the germline V gene (reference sequence). Here the CDR3 reads CASKKRVDTEAFF. CDR3 in DNA: TGTGCCAGTAAGAAAAGGGTAGACACTGAAGCTTTCTTT.

This chain links TRBV6-5 with TRBJ1-1; 10 positions match TRBD1. The V gene's germline CDR1 is MNHEY and CDR2 SVGAGI. The V gene end was trimmed by 7 bases and the J gene end by 2 bases; junction bases not matched to a gene: 7. The CDR3 contains 15 residues. Written as DNA, the CDR3 is TGTGCCAGCAACCACGACAGGGGGCGAAACACTGAAGCTTTCTTT. Amino acid sequence: CASNHDRGRNTEAFF.

J is TRBJ2-3 and V is TRBV5-1, with a weak D call TRBD2 (5 bases). This CDR3 is built from 15 residues. Between the trimmed V and J ends, which lost 0 bases and 6 bases, there was a span of 14 bases. Germline values: CDR1 SGHRS, CDR2 YFSETQ. The CDR3 here is CASSLAPSIADTQYF. In nucleotides, the CDR3 is TGCGCCAGCAGCTTGGCCCCTAGCATTGCCGATACGCAGTATTTT. Complete variable domain (other parts from reference TRBV5-1 and TRBJ2-3): KAGVTQTPRYLIKTRGQQVTLSCSPISGHRSVSWYQQTPGQGLQFLFEYFSETQRNKGNFPGRFSGRQFSNSRSEMNVSTLELGDSALYLCASSLAPSIADTQYFGPGTRLTVL.

This chain connects TRBV5-1 to TRBJ1-1; possibly TRBD1 for D (5 bases). This CDR3 contains 15 residues. Per germline, CDR1 SGHRS and CDR2 YFSETQ. Trimming shortened V by 7 bases and J by 7 bases, and 23 bases separated the two germline ends. The CDR3 loop is CASYVEPGRTIEAFF. DNA of the CDR3: TGCGCCAGCTACGTTGAACCGGGACGGACGATTGAAGCTTTCTTT.

This clone was observed a single time. V gene TRBV11-2 combines with J gene TRBJ1-2; 7 positions match TRBD1. The CDR3 totals 16 residues. Trimming removed 1 base from V and 5 bases from J; junction bases left unmatched: 10. Germline CDR1 SGHAT, CDR2 FQNNGV. Here the CDR3 reads CASSLAGTALSYGYTF. The DNA of the CDR3 is TGTGCCAGCAGCTTAGCCGGGACAGCCTTATCTTATGGCTACACCTTC.

The chain recombines TRBV29-1 with TRBJ2-7, with D perhaps being TRBD1 or TRBD2 (5 bases each). This CDR3 contains 14 residues. V dropped 6 bases and J dropped 7 bases, with 22 bases sitting between them. CDR1 and CDR2 (germline): SQVTM, ANQGSEA. The CDR3 DNA reads TGCAGCGTCTTGTCCGGGACCTCCAAGGGGGAGCAGTACTTC. Protein product: CSVLSGTSKGEQYF.

The chain couples TRBV6-5 to TRBJ1-3; possibly TRBD1 for D (5 bases). Trimming removed 6 bases at V and 1 base at J, with 13 bases between. From germline, CDR1 is MNHEY and CDR2 SVGAGI. This CDR3 spans 15 amino acids. DNA for the CDR3: TGTGCCAGCAGGGGACTTGGGGAATCTGGAAACACCATATATTTT. As protein: CASRGLGESGNTIYF.